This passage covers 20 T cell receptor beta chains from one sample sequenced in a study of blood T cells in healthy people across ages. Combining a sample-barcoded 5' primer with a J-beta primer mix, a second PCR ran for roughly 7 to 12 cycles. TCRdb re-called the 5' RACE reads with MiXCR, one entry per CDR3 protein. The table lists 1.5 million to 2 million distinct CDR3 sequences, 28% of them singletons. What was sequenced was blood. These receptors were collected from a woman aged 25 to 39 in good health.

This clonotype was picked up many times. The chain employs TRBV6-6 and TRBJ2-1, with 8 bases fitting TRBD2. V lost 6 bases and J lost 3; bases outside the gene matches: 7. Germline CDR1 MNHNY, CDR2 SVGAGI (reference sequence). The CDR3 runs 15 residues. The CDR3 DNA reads TGTGCCAGCAGGGCGTCCGGGGGGGACTACAATGAGCAGTTCTTC. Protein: CASRASGGDYNEQFF.

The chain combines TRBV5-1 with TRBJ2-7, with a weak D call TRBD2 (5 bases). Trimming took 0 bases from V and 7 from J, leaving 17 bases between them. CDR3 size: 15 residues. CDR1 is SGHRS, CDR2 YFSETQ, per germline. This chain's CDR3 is CASSLGSGSLEEQYF. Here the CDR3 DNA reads TGCGCCAGCAGCTTGGGCTCGGGGTCTCTGGAGGAGCAGTACTTC.

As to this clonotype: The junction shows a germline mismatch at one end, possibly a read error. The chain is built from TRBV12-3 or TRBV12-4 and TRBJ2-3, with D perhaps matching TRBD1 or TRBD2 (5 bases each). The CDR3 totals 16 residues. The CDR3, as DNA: TGTGCCAGCAGCCCAGGGACGGGTCAGAGCACAGATGCGCAGTATTTT. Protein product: CASSPGTGQSTDAQYF.

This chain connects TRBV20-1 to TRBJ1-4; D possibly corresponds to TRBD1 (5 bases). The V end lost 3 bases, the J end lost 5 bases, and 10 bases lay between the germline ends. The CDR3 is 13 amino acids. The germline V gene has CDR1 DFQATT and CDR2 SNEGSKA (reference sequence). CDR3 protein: CSASRGDNEKLFF. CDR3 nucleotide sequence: TGCAGTGCTAGTAGGGGCGACAATGAAAAACTGTTTTTT.

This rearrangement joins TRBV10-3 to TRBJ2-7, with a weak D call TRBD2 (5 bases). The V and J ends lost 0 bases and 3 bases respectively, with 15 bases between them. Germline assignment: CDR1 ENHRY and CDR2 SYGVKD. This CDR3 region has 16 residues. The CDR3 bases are TGTGCCATCAGTGAGTCGAGGGAAAGATCGATCTACGAGCAGTACGTC. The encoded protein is CAISESRERSIYEQYV.

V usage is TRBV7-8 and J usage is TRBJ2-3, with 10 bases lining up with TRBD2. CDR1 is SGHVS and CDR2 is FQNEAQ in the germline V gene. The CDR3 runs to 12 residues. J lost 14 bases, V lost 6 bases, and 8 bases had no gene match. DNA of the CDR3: TGTGCCAGCAGAACACCGGGACTAGCGTTGTATTTT. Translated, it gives CASRTPGLALYF.

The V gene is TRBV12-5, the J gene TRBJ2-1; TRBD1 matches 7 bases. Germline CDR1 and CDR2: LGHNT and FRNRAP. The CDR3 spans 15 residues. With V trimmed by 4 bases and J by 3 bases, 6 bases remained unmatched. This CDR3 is CASGSGTDYYNEQFF. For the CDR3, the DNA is TGTGCTAGTGGTTCCGGGACAGATTACTACAATGAGCAGTTCTTC.

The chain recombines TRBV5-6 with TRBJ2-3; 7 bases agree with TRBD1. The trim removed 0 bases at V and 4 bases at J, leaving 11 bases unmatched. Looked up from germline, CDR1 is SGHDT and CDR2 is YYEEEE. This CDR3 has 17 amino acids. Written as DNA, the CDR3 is TGTGCCAGCAGCTTGGAGGGGGCAGGGATCCATGCAGATACGCAGTATTTT. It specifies CASSLEGAGIHADTQYF.

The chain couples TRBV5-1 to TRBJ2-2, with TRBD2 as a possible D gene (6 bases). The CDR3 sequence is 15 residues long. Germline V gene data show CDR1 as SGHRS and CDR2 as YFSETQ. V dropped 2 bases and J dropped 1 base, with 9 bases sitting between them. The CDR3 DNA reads TGCGCCAGCAGCTTCAGCGGGCAGAACACCGGGGAGCTGTTTTTT. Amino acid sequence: CASSFSGQNTGELFF.

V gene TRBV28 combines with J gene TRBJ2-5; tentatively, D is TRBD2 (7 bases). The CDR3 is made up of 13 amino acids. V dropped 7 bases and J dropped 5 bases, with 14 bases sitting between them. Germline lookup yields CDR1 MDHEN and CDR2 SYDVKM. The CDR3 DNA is TGTGCCAGCAACCTGGAGGGGGGGGAGACCCAGTACTTC. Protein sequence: CASNLEGGETQYF.

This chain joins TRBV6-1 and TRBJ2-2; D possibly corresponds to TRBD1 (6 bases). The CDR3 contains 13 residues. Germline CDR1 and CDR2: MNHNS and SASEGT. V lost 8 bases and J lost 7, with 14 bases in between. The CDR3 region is CASYRARHGELFF. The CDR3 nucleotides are TGTGCCAGCTACAGGGCGCGCCACGGGGAGCTGTTTTTT.

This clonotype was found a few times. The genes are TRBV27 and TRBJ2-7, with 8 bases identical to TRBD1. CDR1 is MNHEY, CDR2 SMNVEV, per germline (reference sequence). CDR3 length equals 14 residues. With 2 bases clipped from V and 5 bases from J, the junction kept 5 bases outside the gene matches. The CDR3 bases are TGTGCCAGCAGTTTAGGACAGGGAACCCACGAGCAGTACTTC. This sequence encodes CASSLGQGTHEQYF.

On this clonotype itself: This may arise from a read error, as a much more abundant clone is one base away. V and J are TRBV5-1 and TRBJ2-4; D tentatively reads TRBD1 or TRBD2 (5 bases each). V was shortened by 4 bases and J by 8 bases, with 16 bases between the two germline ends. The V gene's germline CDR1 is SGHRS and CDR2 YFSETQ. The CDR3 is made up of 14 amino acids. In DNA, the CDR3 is TGCGCCAGCAGCCCGACCAGACAGAGGGACATTCAGTACTTC. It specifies CASSPTRQRDIQYF. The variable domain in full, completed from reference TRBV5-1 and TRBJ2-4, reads KAGVTQTPRYLIKTRGQQVTLSCSPISGHRSVSWYQQTPGQGLQFLFEYFSETQRNKGNFPGRFSGRQFSNSRSEMNVSTLELGDSALYLCASSPTRQRDIQYFGAGTRLSVL.

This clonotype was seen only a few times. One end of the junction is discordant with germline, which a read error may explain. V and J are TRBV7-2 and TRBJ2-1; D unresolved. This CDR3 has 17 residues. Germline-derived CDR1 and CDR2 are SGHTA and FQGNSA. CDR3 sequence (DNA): TGTGCCGGCAGCTTATTCCCCTCGACCGTAACCTACAATGAGCAGTTCTTC. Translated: CAGSLFPSTVTYNEQFF.

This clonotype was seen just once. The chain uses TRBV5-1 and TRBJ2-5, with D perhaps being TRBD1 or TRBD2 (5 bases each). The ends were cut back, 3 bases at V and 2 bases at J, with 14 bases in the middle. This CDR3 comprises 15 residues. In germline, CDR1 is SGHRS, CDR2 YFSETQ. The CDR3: CASSSSGARQETQYF. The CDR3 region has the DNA TGCGCCAGCAGCTCCTCCGGGGCGCGGCAAGAGACCCAGTACTTC.

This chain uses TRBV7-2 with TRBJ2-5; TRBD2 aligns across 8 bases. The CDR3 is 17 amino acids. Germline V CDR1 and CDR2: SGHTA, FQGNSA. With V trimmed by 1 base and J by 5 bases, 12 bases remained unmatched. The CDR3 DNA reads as TGTGCCAGCAGCTTAGGTGGGGGACGTAGCGGGATGGAGACCCAGTACTTC. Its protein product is CASSLGGGRSGMETQYF.

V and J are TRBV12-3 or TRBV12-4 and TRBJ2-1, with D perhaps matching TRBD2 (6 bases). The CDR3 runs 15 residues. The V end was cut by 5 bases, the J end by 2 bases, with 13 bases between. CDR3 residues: CASSPPGVTYNEQFF. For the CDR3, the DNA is TGTGCCAGCAGTCCCCCGGGGGTAACCTACAATGAGCAGTTCTTC.

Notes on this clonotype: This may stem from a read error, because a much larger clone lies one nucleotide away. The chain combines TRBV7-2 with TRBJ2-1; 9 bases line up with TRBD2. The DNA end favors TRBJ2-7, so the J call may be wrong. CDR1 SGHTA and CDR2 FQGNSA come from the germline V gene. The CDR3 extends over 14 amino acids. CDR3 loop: CASIGTSSYNEQYF. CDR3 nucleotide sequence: TGTGCCAGCATCGGGACTAGCTCCTACAATGAGCAGTACTTC.

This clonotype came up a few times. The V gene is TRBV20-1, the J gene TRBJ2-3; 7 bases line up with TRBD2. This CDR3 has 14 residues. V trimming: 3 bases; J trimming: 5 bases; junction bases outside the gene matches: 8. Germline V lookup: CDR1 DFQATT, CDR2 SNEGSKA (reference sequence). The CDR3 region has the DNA TGCAGTGCTAGGGGCGGGAGTGGAGTAGATACGCAGTATTTT. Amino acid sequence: CSARGGSGVDTQYF.

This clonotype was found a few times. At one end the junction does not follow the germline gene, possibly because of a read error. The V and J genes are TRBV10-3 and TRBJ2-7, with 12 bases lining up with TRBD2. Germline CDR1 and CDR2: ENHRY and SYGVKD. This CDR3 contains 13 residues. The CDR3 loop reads CADETSGSYGQYF. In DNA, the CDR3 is TGTGCCGATGAGACTAGCGGGAGCTACGGGCAGTACTTC.